A selection of T cell receptor beta chains follows, all from one sample in a study of cytomegalovirus exposure and HLA in healthy donors. Some clones are missing from TCRdb's copy, which holds only in-frame ones; the method was immunoSEQ multiplex PCR. Altogether about 130,000 clones are present, 65% to 80% being singletons, with the ten largest covering about 12%. Source material: PBMCs. These receptor sequences come from a woman aged 55-70 years in good health and CMV-seropositive. CDR3s include the opening cysteine and the closing phenylalanine or tryptophan. The D gene is left open where the match is weak. Only some rows state a clone size, as once, few, many or a class for expanded clones.

v_gene	j_gene	len	abundance	d_gene	CDR3nt	CDR3aa
TRBV5-1	TRBJ1-1	14	once	-	TGCGCCAGCAGCTTGGAAGGGGTTTCCACTGAAGCTTTCTTT	CASSLEGVSTEAFF
TRBV7-7	TRBJ2-2	14	once	TRBD2	TGTGCCAGCAGCCAGCGGGGGAACACCGGGGAGCTGTTTTTT	CASSQRGNTGELFF
TRBV19	TRBJ2-7	14	-	TRBD2	TGTGCCAGTAGTATTGGAGGCGGGAGCTACGAGCAGTACTTC	CASSIGGGSYEQYF
TRBV19	TRBJ2-3	17	-	-	TGTGCCAGTAGTATTCGTCTCCGGGGAACTAGCACAGATACGCAGTATTTT	CASSIRLRGTSTDTQYF
TRBV5-1	TRBJ1-1	16	once	TRBD1	TGCGCCAGCAGCTTGGACAGGGGGAACTACAACACTGAAGCTTTCTTT	CASSLDRGNYNTEAFF
TRBV2	TRBJ2-1	15	once	-	TGTGCCAGCAAACTGGTTGATAGCTCCTACAATGAGCAGTTCTTC	CASKLVDSSYNEQFF
TRBV7-2	TRBJ1-2	12	-	-	TGTGCCAGCAGCTCACAGGGATATGGCTACACCTTC	CASSSQGYGYTF
TRBV7-2	TRBJ2-2	16	once	-	TGTGCCAGCAGCCCGTGGGGGGGGGCGGTCACCGGGGAGCTGTTTTTT	CASSPWGGAVTGELFF
TRBV6-5	TRBJ2-2	15	-	-	TGTGCCAGCAGTTACGAGGGCACAAACACCGGGGAGCTGTTTTTT	CASSYEGTNTGELFF
TRBV4-2	TRBJ2-1	18	-	TRBD2	TGTGCCAGCAGCCAAAGAGCGGGGGGAAGGAGCTCCTACAATGAGCAGTTCTTC	CASSQRAGGRSSYNEQFF
TRBV4-1	TRBJ2-7	13	-	-	TGCGCCAGCAGCCAAGGAGCCAACTACGAGCAGTACTTC	CASSQGANYEQYF
TRBV7-9	TRBJ1-1	16	-	TRBD1	TGTGCCAGCAGCGATGCGGACAGGGGGATGAGCACTGAAGCTTTCTTT	CASSDADRGMSTEAFF
TRBV11-2	TRBJ2-7	17	-	TRBD1	TGTGCCAGCAGCTTAGGACGACGGACAGGGAACTCCTACGAGCAGTACTTC	CASSLGRRTGNSYEQYF
TRBV19	TRBJ2-7	15	once	TRBD1	TGTGCCAGTAGGAGCTCGGGACAGGGTTTTAACGAGCAGTACTTC	CASRSSGQGFNEQYF
TRBV6-5	TRBJ1-1	13	-	-	TGTGTCAGTCGGGGGGTGGTGAACACTGAAGCTTTCTTT	CVSRGVVNTEAFF
TRBV25-1	TRBJ2-1	16	once	TRBD1	TGTGCCAGCAGGGGGGCCGGGACAGGATTAATAGGTGAGCAGTTCTTC	CASRGAGTGLIGEQFF
TRBV5-1	TRBJ2-2	14	once	-	TGCGCCAGCAGCGAGGGTTTAGGCACCGGGGAGCTGTTTTTT	CASSEGLGTGELFF
TRBV5-8	TRBJ1-6	14	-	-	TGTGCCAGCAGCCGGCCCGGGGGAGGTTCACCCCTCCACTTT	CASSRPGGGSPLHF
TRBV11-2	TRBJ2-7	14	-	-	TGTGCCAGCAGCTTAACGGGGATCCCCTACGAGCAGTACTTC	CASSLTGIPYEQYF
TRBV7-9	TRBJ1-4	17	-	-	TGTGCCAGCAGCTTAGTATGGGGCGACGGAACTAATGAAAAACTGTTTTTT	CASSLVWGDGTNEKLFF
TRBV5-4	TRBJ1-1	15	-	-	TGTGCCAGCAGCTTGCCTCCGGGTATGAACACTGAAGCTTTCTTT	CASSLPPGMNTEAFF
TRBV7-8	TRBJ2-3	18	-	TRBD2	TGTGCCAGCAGCATCGGGACTAGCGGGGGGGGGAGCACAGATACGCAGTATTTT	CASSIGTSGGGSTDTQYF
TRBV11-2	TRBJ1-2	14	-	-	TGTGCCAGCAGCCAGAACTCGGGGATAGGTGGCTACACCTTC	CASSQNSGIGGYTF
TRBV18	TRBJ2-2	15	once	-	TGTGCCAGCTCATCCCTCGACAGAATAACCGGGGAGCTGTTTTTT	CASSSLDRITGELFF
TRBV5-8	TRBJ2-7	15	-	-	TGTGCCAGCAGCCCATACTCGGACAGTGCCTACGAGCAGTACTTC	CASSPYSDSAYEQYF
TRBV4-1	TRBJ2-2	17	-	TRBD1	TGCGCCAGCAGCCAAACAGGGGGCTATAGGAACACCGGGGAGCTGTTTTTT	CASSQTGGYRNTGELFF
TRBV11-2	TRBJ1-1	16	-	-	TGTGCCAGCAGCTTAGTACGTAACCTAGGTGGGACTGAAGCTTTCTTT	CASSLVRNLGGTEAFF
TRBV2	TRBJ2-7	13	-	TRBD2	TGTGCCCTCCTTAGGCGGGAGGTGAACGAGCAGTACTTC	CALLRREVNEQYF
TRBV7-2	TRBJ2-7	15	-	TRBD2	TGTGCCAGCAGCTTCCGGACTAGCGGGAGGGGCGAGCAGTACTTC	CASSFRTSGRGEQYF
TRBV7-2	TRBJ2-5	14	-	TRBD1	TGTGCCAGCAGCTTTCCCGGACAGGGGACAACCCAGTACTTC	CASSFPGQGTTQYF
TRBV14	TRBJ2-7	12	-	-	TGTGCCAGCAGCCGCAGCTCCTACGAGCAGTACTTC	CASSRSSYEQYF
TRBV9	TRBJ2-7	15	-	TRBD1	TGTGCCAGCAGCGCCCGAGGGACAGGTACCTACGAGCAGTACTTC	CASSARGTGTYEQYF
TRBV5-1	TRBJ1-3	16	-	TRBD1	TGCGCCAGCAGCACAGGGGGGGGCGACTCTGGAAACACCATATATTTT	CASSTGGGDSGNTIYF
TRBV2	TRBJ2-3	15	-	TRBD2	TGTGCCAGCAGGGTTAGCGGGACCCGCACAGATACGCAGTATTTT	CASRVSGTRTDTQYF
TRBV5-1	TRBJ1-1	18	-	TRBD1	TGCGCCAGCAGCTTGTTATCAATGGGACAGGGGAGAAGCACTGAAGCTTTCTTT	CASSLLSMGQGRSTEAFF
TRBV9	TRBJ1-1	16	-	TRBD1	TGTGCCAGCAGCGCCCTACAGGGGCCGGAAAACACTGAAGCTTTCTTT	CASSALQGPENTEAFF
TRBV5-1	TRBJ1-6	19	-	TRBD1	TGCGCCAGCAGCTTAACACGGACAGGGGGCGCTTATTACGATTCACCCCTCCACTTT	CASSLTRTGGAYYDSPLHF
TRBV4-1	TRBJ2-1	19	-	TRBD2	TGCGCCAGCAGCCAAGAAAAAGGACTAGCGGGGGATGCCAACAATGAGCAGTTCTTC	CASSQEKGLAGDANNEQFF
TRBV6-6	TRBJ2-7	16	-	-	TGTGCCAGCAGTTACTCCCAGACAGGTCTGGGCTACGAGCAGTACTTC	CASSYSQTGLGYEQYF
TRBV7-2	TRBJ2-5	14	-	-	TGTGCCAGCAGCCCGCGCGGGCTTATAGAGACCCAGTACTTC	CASSPRGLIETQYF
TRBV4-3	TRBJ1-3	15	-	-	TGCGCCAGCAGCCAAGACGACAGCTCTGGAAACACCATATATTTT	CASSQDDSSGNTIYF